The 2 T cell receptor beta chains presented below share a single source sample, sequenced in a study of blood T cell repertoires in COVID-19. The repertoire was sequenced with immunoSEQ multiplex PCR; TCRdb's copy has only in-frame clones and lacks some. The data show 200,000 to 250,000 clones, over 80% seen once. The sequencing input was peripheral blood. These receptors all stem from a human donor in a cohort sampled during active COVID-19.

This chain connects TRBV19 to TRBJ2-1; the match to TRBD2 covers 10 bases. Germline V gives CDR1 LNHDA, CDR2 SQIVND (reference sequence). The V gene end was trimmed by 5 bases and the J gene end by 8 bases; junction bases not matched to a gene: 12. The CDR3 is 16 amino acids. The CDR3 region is CASSPQTSGRVYEQFF. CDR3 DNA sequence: TGTGCCAGTAGTCCTCAGACTAGCGGGCGGGTTTATGAGCAGTTCTTC.

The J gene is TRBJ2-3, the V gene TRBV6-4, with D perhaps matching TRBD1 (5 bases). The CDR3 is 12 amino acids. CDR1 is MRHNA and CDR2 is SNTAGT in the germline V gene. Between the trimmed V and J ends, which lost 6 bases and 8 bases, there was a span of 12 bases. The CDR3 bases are TGTGCCAGCAGACACAGGTCTGGTACGCAGTATTTT. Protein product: CASRHRSGTQYF.